This T cell receptor beta chain stems from a study of shared clonotypes between healthy human individuals. The table lists this clone with a count of one. An even split of each subset's genomic DNA across several immunoSEQ plates was performed. DNA at 200 ng, roughly 27,000 T cell genomes, went into sorted-subset replicate PCRs. Profiled with immunoSEQ multiplex PCR; TCRdb holds only in-frame clones, not every one. This sample has over 400,000 clones, with around 96% found just once. The V end lost 4 bases, the J end lost 6 bases, and 22 bases lay between the germline ends. Germline V gene lookup returns CDR1 MGHRA and CDR2 YSYEKL. The CDR3 sequence is 16 residues long.

The genes are TRBV4-1 and TRBJ2-7, with D perhaps TRBD1 (6 bases). This TCR derives from a woman aged 25 to 39 in good health. The sample comprised naive CD4+ T cells sorted from blood. Subset specified: CD45RA+ positively selected. The CDR3 DNA sequence: TGCGCCAGCAGCCCCTGGGGGCAGGGTCAATCAGGCGAGCAGTACTTC. It yields the protein CASSPWGQGQSGEQYF.